The 27 T cell receptor beta chains below were found in one sample sequenced in a study of identical twins. MiXCR, applied by TCRdb to the 5' RACE reads, yields one record per CDR3 protein. The sample lists hundreds of thousands of distinct CDR3 sequences; 8.6% were seen once. These same records also appear under a second study, on yellow fever vaccine responses in identical twins.

Sequencing used PBMCs. Receptors were obtained from a woman aged 18-29 years in good health.

This clonotype was seen a handful of times. The genes are TRBV7-9 and TRBJ2-2; 9 bases map to TRBD1. CDR3 length: 17 amino acids. Germline trimming cut 5 bases from V and 3 bases from J; bases unmatched to any gene: 10. The germline CDR1 and CDR2 sequences are SEHNR and FQNEAQ (reference sequence). The DNA for the CDR3 is TGTGCCAGCAGCACGCGTAACAGGGGGCGGGACACCGGGGAGCTGTTTTTT. Its translation: CASSTRNRGRDTGELFF.

This clonotype was seen at least ten times. The rearrangement joins TRBV12-3 or TRBV12-4 to TRBJ1-5, with D unresolved. The V gene lost 6 bases and the J gene lost 5 bases, with 8 bases spanning the gap. The CDR3 has 12 residues. The DNA of the CDR3 is TGTGCCAGCAGCCGTGGAGATCAGCCCCAGCATTTT. Its translation is CASSRGDQPQHF.

This clonotype appeared many times. The rearrangement uses TRBV7-9 and TRBJ2-3; D remains unclear. This CDR3 is built from 15 residues. V dropped 2 bases and J dropped 3 bases, with 12 bases sitting between them. From germline, CDR1 is SEHNR and CDR2 FQNEAQ (reference sequence). The CDR3: CASSLPQAGTDTQYF. The CDR3, as DNA: TGTGCCAGCAGCTTACCGCAGGCTGGGACAGATACGCAGTATTTT. The whole variable domain, filled in from reference TRBV7-9 and TRBJ2-3, reads DTGVSQNPRHKITKRGQNVTFRCDPISEHNRLYWYRQTLGQGPEFLTYFQNEAQLEKSRLLSDRFSAERPKGSFSTLEIQRTEQGDSAMYLCASSLPQAGTDTQYFGPGTRLTVL.

The gene calls are TRBV7-2 and TRBJ2-3; D not resolved. Trimming removed 0 bases at V and 4 bases at J, with 11 bases between. CDR3 size: 15 residues. Germline V gives CDR1 SGHTA, CDR2 FQGNSA. For the CDR3, the DNA is TGTGCCAGCAGCTTAGCCCGACTGGTCCCAGATACGCAGTATTTT. As protein: CASSLARLVPDTQYF.

The V gene is TRBV7-3, the J gene TRBJ2-7; 7 bases match TRBD2. Germline V gene lookup returns CDR1 SGHTA and CDR2 FQGTGA. The J segment lost 6 bases and the V segment lost 2 bases, leaving 10 bases of the junction unmatched. This CDR3 has 15 amino acids. The CDR3 region is CASSLGPGSGLEQYF. The CDR3 DNA reads TGTGCCAGCAGCTTAGGTCCGGGTAGCGGGCTCGAGCAGTACTTC.

The chain uses TRBV2 and TRBJ2-1; a weak D match, TRBD2 (7 bases). The V gene's germline CDR1 is SNHLY and CDR2 FYNNEI. The V end lost 6 bases, the J end lost 9 bases, and 12 bases lay between the germline ends. The CDR3 is 12 amino acids. The DNA for the CDR3 is TGTGCCAGCAGGCCGGGGGGCGCTGAGCAGTTCTTC. Translating gives CASRPGGAEQFF.

This clonotype was seen many times. V is TRBV12-3 or TRBV12-4 and J is TRBJ2-2; 8 bases are a match to TRBD2. The V gene end was trimmed by 8 bases and the J gene end by 5 bases; junction bases not matched to a gene: 7. CDR3 size: 14 residues. CDR3 in amino acids: CASGIAGRTGELFF. In nucleotides, the CDR3 is TGTGCCAGCGGTATAGCGGGGAGGACCGGGGAGCTGTTTTTT.

The V and J genes are TRBV7-9 and TRBJ2-7, with TRBD1 matching over 9 bases. The ends lost 6 bases at V and 2 bases at J; junction bases unmatched: 11. Germline V gene data show CDR1 as SEHNR and CDR2 as FQNEAQ (reference sequence). This CDR3 spans 16 amino acids. The CDR3: CASSFLPGQGPYEQYF. In nucleotides, the CDR3 is TGTGCCAGCAGTTTCCTACCGGGACAGGGACCCTACGAGCAGTACTTC.

The chain uses TRBV30 and TRBJ2-5, with no clear D. Between the trimmed V and J ends, which lost 5 bases and 5 bases, there was a span of 9 bases. The CDR3 has 11 residues. Germline CDR1 GTSNPN, CDR2 SVGIG (reference sequence). The CDR3 nucleotides read TGTGCCTGGGCCCGAGCGGAGACCCAGTACTTC. It codes for CAWARAETQYF.

V and J are TRBV29-1 and TRBJ1-4; no clear D gene. This CDR3 is built from 12 residues. Germline CDR1 and CDR2: SQVTM and ANQGSEA. Trimming cost V 3 bases and J 8 bases, with 10 bases left between them. DNA of the CDR3: TGCAGCGTTGACTCCCCGGGAGAAAAACTGTTTTTT. Protein product: CSVDSPGEKLFF. Variable domain in full (rest from reference TRBV29-1 and TRBJ1-4): SAVISQKPSRDICQRGTSLTIQCQVDSQVTMMFWYRQQPGQSLTLIATANQGSEATYESGFVIDKFPISRPNLTFSTLTVSNMSPEDSSIYLCSVDSPGEKLFFGSGTQLSVL.

This clonotype was detected only once. The CDR3 DNA is TGCAGTGCTAGGGCCAGCGGACCGCTGAACGGGGCCAACGTCCTGACTTTC. It translates to CSARASGPLNGANVLTF. J is TRBJ2-6 and V is TRBV20-1, with a possible D match to TRBD2 (5 bases). V lost 3 bases, J lost 4 bases, and 19 bases lay in between. The germline gives CDR1 DFQATT, CDR2 SNEGSKA (reference sequence). This CDR3 has 17 amino acids.

This chain connects TRBV7-2 to TRBJ2-5; maybe TRBD1 (6 bases). V lost 6 bases to trimming and J lost 1 base, with 12 bases between them. Germline loops: CDR1 SGHTA, CDR2 FQGNSA. CDR3 size: 14 residues. The CDR3 bases are TGTGCCAGCAGTCCCGACAGGTTCCAAGAGACCCAGTACTTC. Its translation is CASSPDRFQETQYF.

The rearrangement joins TRBV7-2 to TRBJ2-5; no reliable D call. Germline V gene sequence: CDR1 SGHTA, CDR2 FQGNSA. V dropped 6 bases and J dropped 4 bases, with 12 bases sitting between them. The CDR3 covers 13 residues. CDR3 residues: CASREGHGETQYF. The CDR3 DNA is TGTGCCAGCAGAGAAGGGCATGGAGAGACCCAGTACTTC.

The rearrangement links TRBV6-5 to TRBJ2-7; no clear D gene. V was trimmed by 4 bases and J by 5 bases, leaving 9 bases between them. This CDR3 comprises 12 residues. Looked up from germline, CDR1 is MNHEY and CDR2 is SVGAGI. CDR3 coding DNA: TGTGCCAGCAGTTTCTTCGGTGACGAGCAGTACTTC. Encoded protein: CASSFFGDEQYF.

This clonotype was counted between two and nine times. The genes are TRBV6-1 and TRBJ1-2; no clear D. Germline assignment: CDR1 MNHNS and CDR2 SASEGT. V dropped 7 bases and J dropped 4 bases, with 19 bases sitting between them. The CDR3 covers 15 residues. DNA of the CDR3: TGTGCCAGCACCCTTAAAGTGTCGGGGTCCTATGGCTACACCTTC. Translated: CASTLKVSGSYGYTF.

This chain links TRBV7-6 with TRBJ2-7; 8 positions agree with TRBD2. CDR1 SGHVS and CDR2 FNYEAQ come from the germline V gene. Trimming took 4 bases from V and 7 from J; bases not matched to a gene: 12. The CDR3 covers 15 residues. In nucleotides, the CDR3 is TGTGCCAGCAGCTCTAGCGGGTCCAACTTGGGGGAGCAGTACTTC. Protein: CASSSSGSNLGEQYF.

In its sample, this clonotype was seen a few times. The rearrangement joins TRBV6-1 to TRBJ1-5; no definite D call. Germline V gene lookup returns CDR1 MNHNS and CDR2 SASEGT. The CDR3 consists of 13 residues. The V end was cut by 4 bases, the J end by 0 bases, with 4 bases between. This chain's CDR3 is CASSGVSNQPQHF. In DNA, the CDR3 is TGTGCCAGCAGTGGTGTTAGCAATCAGCCCCAGCATTTT.

This clonotype was seen ten or more times. This chain uses TRBV6-2 or TRBV6-3 with TRBJ2-1; 9 nucleotides match TRBD2. The CDR3 consists of 15 residues. Germline V lookup: CDR1 MNHEY, CDR2 SVGEGT. The J segment lost 9 bases and the V segment lost 9 bases, leaving 15 bases of the junction unmatched. CDR3 in amino acids: CASTTLAREGIEQFF. CDR3 coding DNA: TGTGCCAGTACCACCTTGGCGCGGGAGGGAATTGAGCAGTTCTTC.

The gene calls are TRBV7-2 and TRBJ2-7, with 10 bases identical to TRBD2. J lost 2 bases, V lost 1 base, and 2 bases had no gene match. This CDR3 has 15 amino acids. CDR1 is SGHTA, CDR2 FQGNSA, per germline. CDR3 in amino acids: CASSLGAGGAYEQYF. The CDR3 DNA sequence: TGTGCCAGCAGCTTAGGAGCGGGAGGGGCCTACGAGCAGTACTTC.

This clonotype has just a few counts. The chain carries TRBV20-1 and TRBJ2-1; D is perhaps TRBD2 (6 bases). The V and J ends lost 3 bases and 7 bases respectively, with 19 bases between them. This CDR3 spans 15 amino acids. Per the germline V gene, CDR1 is DFQATT and CDR2 is SNEGSKA (reference sequence). The DNA for the CDR3 is TGCAGTGCTAGGGGGGGACTCTGGAAAGCGAATGAGCAGTTCTTC. The encoded protein is CSARGGLWKANEQFF.

The rearrangement uses TRBV18 and TRBJ2-7; a weak D match, TRBD2 (6 bases). Trimming pared 3 bases from V and 2 bases from J, leaving 14 bases between. The germline V gene has CDR1 KGHSH and CDR2 LQKENI. The CDR3 consists of 15 residues. CDR3 nucleotide sequence: TGTGCCAGCTCACCTCAAAGCGGGCCAACCTACGAGCAGTACTTC. Residues: CASSPQSGPTYEQYF. The full variable domain, rest sourced from reference TRBV18 and TRBJ2-7, is NAGVMQNPRHLVRRRGQEARLRCSPMKGHSHVYWYRQLPEEGLKFMVYLQKENIIDESGMPKERFSAEFPKEGPSILRIQQVVRGDSAAYFCASSPQSGPTYEQYFGPGTRLTVT.

This rearrangement joins TRBV6-1 to TRBJ2-7; 9 bases map to TRBD1. The V gene's germline CDR1 is MNHNS and CDR2 SASEGT. The CDR3 is 15 residues long. The V segment lost 6 bases and the J segment 2 bases; nucleotides outside the gene matches: 8. CDR3 protein: CASRLQGAGTYEQYF. The CDR3 DNA reads as TGTGCCAGCAGACTACAGGGGGCCGGAACCTACGAGCAGTACTTC.

The sample holds many counts of this clonotype. The chain carries TRBV20-1 and TRBJ2-3; TRBD1 or TRBD2 may be the D gene (6 bases each). Looked up from germline, CDR1 is DFQATT and CDR2 is SNEGSKA (reference sequence). The CDR3 is 14 residues long. CDR3 sequence: CSTRGPIGTDTQYF. The DNA of the CDR3 is TGCAGCACACGGGGGCCGATCGGTACAGATACGCAGTATTTT.

The V and J genes are TRBV11-2 and TRBJ2-5; 7 bases agree with TRBD1. The length of the CDR3 is 15 residues. V lost 5 bases to trimming and J lost 2 bases; unmatched junction nucleotides: 8. From germline, CDR1 is SGHAT and CDR2 FQNNGV. CDR3 residues: CASSRRDRVQETQYF. CDR3 sequence (DNA): TGTGCCAGCAGCCGCCGGGACAGAGTACAAGAGACCCAGTACTTC.

This clonotype was seen at least ten times. The chain employs TRBV28 and TRBJ2-1, with TRBD2 as a possible D gene (5 bases). The V gene lost 4 bases and the J gene lost 2 bases, with 15 bases spanning the gap. Germline CDR1 reads MDHEN; CDR2 reads SYDVKM. The CDR3 is 16 residues long. The CDR3 region is CASSSMASRTYNEQFF. CDR3 in DNA: TGTGCCAGCAGTTCCATGGCTAGCAGAACCTACAATGAGCAGTTCTTC.

The V call is TRBV11-1, the J call TRBJ2-1, with D maybe TRBD1 (6 bases). The CDR3 sequence is 20 residues long. The germline V gene encodes CDR1 SGHAT and CDR2 FQDESV (reference sequence). V lost 3 bases and J lost 0, with 24 bases in between. Here the CDR3 reads CASSFIRDNLHKLSYNEQFF. In nucleotides, the CDR3 is TGTGCCAGCAGCTTTATTAGGGACAACCTTCACAAACTCTCCTACAATGAGCAGTTCTTC.

This clonotype was observed a few times. The rearrangement joins TRBV3-1 to TRBJ2-3; perhaps TRBD2 as D (6 bases). The length of the CDR3 is 14 residues. Germline CDR1 is LGHDT and CDR2 is YNNKEL (reference sequence). Trimming left V 3 bases short and J 4 bases short, with 11 bases between. This CDR3 is CASSQASAADTQYF. CDR3 nucleotides: TGTGCCAGCAGCCAGGCTAGCGCGGCAGATACGCAGTATTTT.